The rows below give T cell receptor beta chains drawn from one sample of a study of OX40 agonist ivuxolimab in advanced cancers. Here immunoSEQ multiplex PCR was the method, and the copy in TCRdb shows in-frame clones only, minus some. The data hold approximately 74,000 clones, with 85% to 95% observed a single time. Sample: CD4+ or CD8+ T cells sorted from blood, taken in a trial of the OX40 agonist ivuxolimab. All receptors derive from an adult with an advanced solid tumor such as melanoma, head and neck, liver or kidney cancer. Each CDR3 is given with its conserved first and last residue. The D gene is left open where the match is weak. Clone size is given for some rows only: seen once, a few or many times, or a class if the clone is expanded.

TRBV5-6,TRBD1,.,TRBJ2-5,TGTGCCAGCAGCTTGGGAGGACAGGGGCAAGAGACCCAGTACTTC,CASSLGGQGQETQYF
TRBV6-1,.,.,TRBJ2-5,TGTGCCAGCAGTGAAGCAGGGCAAGAGACCCAGTACTTC,CASSEAGQETQYF
TRBV29-1,.,.,TRBJ2-7,TGCAGCGTTGAAAGCTCCTACGAGCAGTACTTC,CSVESSYEQYF
TRBV5-1,TRBD1,.,TRBJ2-3,TGCGCCAGCAGCTTGGACAGGGGGCCCCCAGATACGCAGTATTTT,CASSLDRGPPDTQYF
TRBV2,.,.,TRBJ1-1,TGTGCCAGCAGTGTAAGGACGGTGAACACTGAAGCTTTCTTT,CASSVRTVNTEAFF
TRBV7-2,TRBD1,.,TRBJ1-1,TGTGCCAGCAGCCCCCTACAGGGGGCGGATAAAGCTTTCTTT,CASSPLQGADKAFF
TRBV18,.,.,TRBJ2-5,TGTGCCAGCTCACCGTCGAGTCCTAGGGAGACCCAGTACTTC,CASSPSSPRETQYF
TRBV5-1,.,.,TRBJ2-3,TGCGCCAGCAGCCTACCCGGGACCTTCGGCGCAGATACGCAGTATTTT,CASSLPGTFGADTQYF
TRBV7-2,TRBD2,.,TRBJ2-1,TGTGCCAGCAGCTTAAGCGCGGGGCTAGCGGGGGTAGTCCAGTTCTTC,CASSLSAGLAGVVQFF
TRBV7-2,.,.,TRBJ1-1,TGTGCCAGCAGCAGCCTTCAGGCCGGCACTGAAGCTTTCTTT,CASSSLQAGTEAFF
TRBV9,.,.,TRBJ1-4,TGTGCCAGCAGCGTAGGACCCCCCGATGAAAAACTGTTTTTT,CASSVGPPDEKLFF
TRBV7-2,.,.,TRBJ1-2,TGTGCCAGCAGCTTGGGACTCGAGGAGGGCTACACCTTC,CASSLGLEEGYTF
TRBV19,TRBD1,.,TRBJ1-1,TGTGCCAGTAGGGCGACAGGGTTTGGCGTAGAAACTGAAGCTTTCTTT,CASRATGFGVETEAFF
TRBV9,.,.,TRBJ2-1,TGTGCCAGCAGCCTTACCGGGACATTCGATAATGAGCAGTTCTTC,CASSLTGTFDNEQFF
TRBV7-9,.,.,TRBJ1-2,TGTGCCAGCAGCCCGGCGGGGGGCGTATCTTATGGCTACACCTTC,CASSPAGGVSYGYTF
TRBV19,.,.,TRBJ1-1,TGTGCCAGTAACGAACAGGGAATTGGTGAAGCTTTCTTT,CASNEQGIGEAFF
TRBV18,.,.,TRBJ2-5,TGTGCCAGCTCACCACCGCGGGCTACACCAGGCGAGACCCAGTACTTC,CASSPPRATPGETQYF
TRBV7-7,.,.,TRBJ2-2,TGTGCCAGCAGCCCGCGGAGCCTAGCGATCGGCACCGGGGAGCTGTTTTTT,CASSPRSLAIGTGELFF
TRBV11-3,.,.,TRBJ2-7,TGTGCCAGCAGCTTTGAGGGGGGGAGCGAGCAGTACTTC,CASSFEGGSEQYF
TRBV11-2,TRBD1,.,TRBJ2-7,TGTGCCAGCAGCTTAGATCGGGGACAGGGGTCCTCCTACGAGCAGTACTTC,CASSLDRGQGSSYEQYF
TRBV5-1,TRBD1,.,TRBJ1-3,TGCGCCAGCAGCGACGACAGGGGTGGAAACACCATATATTTT,CASSDDRGGNTIYF
TRBV29-1,.,.,TRBJ1-1,TGCAGCGGCAGCCGGGGCATCGACACTGAAGCTTTCTTT,CSGSRGIDTEAFF
TRBV7-2,TRBD2,.,TRBJ2-3,TGTGCCAGCAGCTCACAAGCGGGGGCCGCAGATACGCAGTATTTT,CASSSQAGAADTQYF
TRBV2,.,.,TRBJ2-1,TGTGCCAGCAGCCCATACAATGAGCAGTTCTTC,CASSPYNEQFF
TRBV21-1,.,once,TRBJ2-3,TGTGCCAGCAGCAAATCAACTAGCGGGGGCACAGATACGCAGTATTTT,CASSKSTSGGTDTQYF
TRBV7-9,.,.,TRBJ2-1,TGTGCCAGCAGCTTTAATGAGCAGTTCTTC,CASSFNEQFF
TRBV6-1,.,.,TRBJ2-3,TGTGCCAGCACCCCCCTGGGGCCCTCATGGGATACGCAGTATTTT,CASTPLGPSWDTQYF
TRBV30,.,.,TRBJ1-6,TGTGCCTGGAGTCCCTCGGGGACACCCAATGGTTCACCCCTCCACTTT,CAWSPSGTPNGSPLHF
TRBV5-1,.,.,TRBJ2-7,TGCGCCAGCAGCGTGGGTGTTGCGAACGAGCAGTACTTC,CASSVGVANEQYF
TRBV7-2,TRBD2,.,TRBJ2-7,TGTGCCAGCAGCCCACCGACTAGCGGCCCGGGCGAGCAGTACTTC,CASSPPTSGPGEQYF
TRBV9,.,.,TRBJ1-1,TGTGCCAGCAGCGTAGAGGGGACCATGAACACTGAAGCTTTCTTT,CASSVEGTMNTEAFF
TRBV28,TRBD1,.,TRBJ2-7,TGTGCCAGCAGCCGCGGACAGGGTGCCTACGAGCAGTACTTC,CASSRGQGAYEQYF
TRBV15,.,.,TRBJ2-2,TGTGCCACCAGCAGAGATGGGGTGGGGTACTTAGGCGGGGAGCTGTTTTTT,CATSRDGVGYLGGELFF
TRBV7-9,.,.,TRBJ1-2,TGTGCCAGTCTTTCCGGGTTAGAGGACGGCTACACCTTC,CASLSGLEDGYTF
TRBV18,TRBD1,.,TRBJ1-4,TGTGCCAGCTCACCACAGGGGACAGCTAATGAAAAACTGTTTTTT,CASSPQGTANEKLFF
TRBV5-1,TRBD1,.,TRBJ1-1,TGCGCCAGCAGCTCCACGACAGGGGGGACTGAAGCTTTCTTT,CASSSTTGGTEAFF
TRBV4-3,.,.,TRBJ2-1,TGCGCCAGCAGCCAAGGGATGGTCGGCTGGGGGATTGAGCAGTTCTTC,CASSQGMVGWGIEQFF
TRBV19,.,.,TRBJ2-3,TGTGCCAGTAGCAGTCAGAGAGGGGCAGATACGCAGTATTTT,CASSSQRGADTQYF
TRBV10-3,TRBD1,.,TRBJ1-1,TGTGCCATTCGGGAGGGGGCGTCGTCGGCTGAAGCTTTCTTT,CAIREGASSAEAFF
TRBV5-4,TRBD2,once,TRBJ2-3,TGTGCCAGCAGCTTGCGGCGGGGGGGCCGGACAGATACGCAGTATTTT,CASSLRRGGRTDTQYF
TRBV10-3,.,few,TRBJ2-2,TGTGCCATCATGGCGGGACAGTTGAACACCGGGGAGCTGTTTTTT,CAIMAGQLNTGELFF
TRBV12-5,TRBD1,.,TRBJ2-2,TGTGCTAGTGGTACGACAGGGAGCACCGGGGAGCTGTTTTTT,CASGTTGSTGELFF
TRBV7-2,TRBD1,.,TRBJ1-5,TGTGCCAGCAGCCGGATGACAGGGGGCCACCAGCCCCAGCATTTT,CASSRMTGGHQPQHF
TRBV6-5,TRBD1,.,TRBJ1-3,TGTGCCAGCAGGCGGGACAGCTCTGGAAACACCATATATTTT,CASRRDSSGNTIYF
TRBV19,.,.,TRBJ1-6,TGTGCCAGTAATACAGGGAATTCTAATTCACCCCTCCACTTT,CASNTGNSNSPLHF
TRBV5-4,.,.,TRBJ1-1,TGTGCCAGCAGCTTAAGTGACGGCACTGAAGCTTTCTTT,CASSLSDGTEAFF
TRBV6-5,.,.,TRBJ1-1,TGTGCCAGCAGCCTACAGGGAGAGGGAACTGAAGCTTTCTTT,CASSLQGEGTEAFF
TRBV7-9,TRBD2,.,TRBJ2-1,TGTGCCAGCAGCCTCGGGACTAGCGGAGGGGAGGAGCAGTTCTTC,CASSLGTSGGEEQFF
TRBV6-5,.,.,TRBJ1-5,TGTGCCAGCAGCACCGGGACGGTCGGTCAGCCCCAGCATTTT,CASSTGTVGQPQHF
TRBV30,.,.,TRBJ2-5,TGTGCCTGGAGTTCTAGCAGCCAAGAGACCCAGTACTTC,CAWSSSSQETQYF
TRBV5-5,TRBD1,.,TRBJ1-3,TGTGCCAGCAGCTTGGGACAGGGAAGAAACACCATATATTTT,CASSLGQGRNTIYF